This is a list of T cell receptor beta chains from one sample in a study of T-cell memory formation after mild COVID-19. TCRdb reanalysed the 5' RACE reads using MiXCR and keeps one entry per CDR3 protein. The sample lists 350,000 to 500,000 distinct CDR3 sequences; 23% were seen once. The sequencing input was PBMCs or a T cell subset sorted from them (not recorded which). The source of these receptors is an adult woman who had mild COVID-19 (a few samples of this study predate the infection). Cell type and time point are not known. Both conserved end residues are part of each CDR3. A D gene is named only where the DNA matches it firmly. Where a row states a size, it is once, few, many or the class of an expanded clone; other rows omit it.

DNA: TGTGCCACCAGTGACCCTAGCGGGAGATACAATGAGCAGTTCTTC; CDR3: CATSDPSGRYNEQFF; V: TRBV24-1; J: TRBJ2-1; D: TRBD2; size: -
DNA: TGTGCCAGCAGTTCCCCCAGCGACGGCCATTTCTACGAGCAGTACTTC; CDR3: CASSSPSDGHFYEQYF; V: TRBV6-5; J: TRBJ2-7; D: -; size: -
DNA: TGCAGCGTTGAGGGTGAGCTAGCGGGCCGCTTCTACGAGCAGTACTTC; CDR3: CSVEGELAGRFYEQYF; V: TRBV29-1; J: TRBJ2-7; D: TRBD2; size: few
DNA: TGTGCCACCAGCAGAGCCGGGACAGGGGGAATCGATGAGCAGTTCTTC; CDR3: CATSRAGTGGIDEQFF; V: TRBV15; J: TRBJ2-1; D: TRBD1; size: -
DNA: TGTGCCAGCAGTTTACCTGCACGGCTGTATGGCTACACCTTC; CDR3: CASSLPARLYGYTF; V: TRBV12-3/TRBV12-4; J: TRBJ1-2; D: -; size: -
DNA: TGTGCCAGTAGTTATAAGGCCAGAGCGTTTGGCTACACCTTC; CDR3: CASSYKARAFGYTF; V: TRBV12-3/TRBV12-4; J: TRBJ1-2; D: -; size: -
DNA: TGTGCCAGCTCACCACTGGGGCAGCGCCAAGAGACCCAGTACTTC; CDR3: CASSPLGQRQETQYF; V: TRBV18; J: TRBJ2-5; D: -; size: -
DNA: TGTGCCAGCAGTCGACAGGGGTATCCTGAGCAGTTCTTC; CDR3: CASSRQGYPEQFF; V: TRBV2; J: TRBJ2-1; D: TRBD1; size: -
DNA: TGCAGTGCTCGGCGGGGCGGCCACACAGATACGCAGTATTTT; CDR3: CSARRGGHTDTQYF; V: TRBV20-1; J: TRBJ2-3; D: -; size: few
DNA: TGCAGCGTAGGGACTAGCGGGAGGGTAGATGAGCAGTTCTTC; CDR3: CSVGTSGRVDEQFF; V: TRBV29-1; J: TRBJ2-1; D: TRBD2; size: many
DNA: TGTGCCATCAAAGACAGTGCTGACGAGCAGTACTTC; CDR3: CAIKDSADEQYF; V: TRBV10-3; J: TRBJ2-7; D: -; size: few
DNA: TGTGCCACCAGTGATTTCCGGGGGAGTCGTCCCTACGAGCAGTACTTC; CDR3: CATSDFRGSRPYEQYF; V: TRBV24-1; J: TRBJ2-7; D: -; size: few
DNA: TGTGCCACCAGCAGTAGGAGGACCAAGAGGGAGCTGTTTTTT; CDR3: CATSSRRTKRELFF; V: TRBV15; J: TRBJ2-2; D: -; size: -
DNA: TGTGCCATCAGAGGACTAGCAATGGCCTACGAGCAGTACTTC; CDR3: CAIRGLAMAYEQYF; V: TRBV10-3; J: TRBJ2-7; D: TRBD2; size: -
DNA: TGTGCCAGCAGCAATCACCAAGGGGTAATCTCCTACAATGAGCAGTTCTTC; CDR3: CASSNHQGVISYNEQFF; V: TRBV11-2; J: TRBJ2-1; D: -; size: few
DNA: TGTGCCAGCAGCTTAGGGACTAGCTTACGGGATACGCAGTATTTT; CDR3: CASSLGTSLRDTQYF; V: TRBV11-2; J: TRBJ2-3; D: TRBD2; size: few
DNA: TGTGCCAGCAGCTTTGGAACTTATGGGGGCGCGGAGACCCAGTACTTC; CDR3: CASSFGTYGGAETQYF; V: TRBV7-6; J: TRBJ2-5; D: -; size: -